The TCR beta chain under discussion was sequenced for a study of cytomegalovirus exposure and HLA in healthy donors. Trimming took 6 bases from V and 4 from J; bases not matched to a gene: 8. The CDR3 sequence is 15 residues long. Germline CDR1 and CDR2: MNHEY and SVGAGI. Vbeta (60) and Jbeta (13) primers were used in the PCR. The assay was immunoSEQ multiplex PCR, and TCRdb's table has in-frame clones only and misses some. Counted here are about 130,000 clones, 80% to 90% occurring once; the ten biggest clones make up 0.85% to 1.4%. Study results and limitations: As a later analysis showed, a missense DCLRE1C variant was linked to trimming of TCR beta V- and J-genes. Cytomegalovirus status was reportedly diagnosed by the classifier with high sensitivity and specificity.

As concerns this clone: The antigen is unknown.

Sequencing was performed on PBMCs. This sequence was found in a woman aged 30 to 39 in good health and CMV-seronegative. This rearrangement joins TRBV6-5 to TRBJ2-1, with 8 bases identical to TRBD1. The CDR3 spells CASSRDRGSYNEQFF. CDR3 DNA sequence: TGTGCCAGCAGCCGAGACAGGGGCTCTTACAATGAGCAGTTCTTC.